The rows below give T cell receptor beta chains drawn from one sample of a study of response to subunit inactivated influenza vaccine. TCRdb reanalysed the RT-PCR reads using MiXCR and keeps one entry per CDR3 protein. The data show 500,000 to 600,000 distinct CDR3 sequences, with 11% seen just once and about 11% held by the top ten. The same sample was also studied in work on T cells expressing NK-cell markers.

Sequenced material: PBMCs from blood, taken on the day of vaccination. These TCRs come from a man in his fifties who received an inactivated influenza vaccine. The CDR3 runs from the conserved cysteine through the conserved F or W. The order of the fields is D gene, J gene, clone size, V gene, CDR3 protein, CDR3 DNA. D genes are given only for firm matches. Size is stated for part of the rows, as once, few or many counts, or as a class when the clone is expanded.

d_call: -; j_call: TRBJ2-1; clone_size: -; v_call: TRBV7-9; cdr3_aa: CASSLDRLLYNEQFF; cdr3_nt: TGTGCCAGCAGCTTAGATCGACTCCTCTACAATGAGCAGTTCTTC
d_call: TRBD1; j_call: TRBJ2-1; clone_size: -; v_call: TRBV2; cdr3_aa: CASTPDRGISYNEQFF; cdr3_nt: TGTGCCAGCACTCCCGACAGGGGGATCTCCTACAATGAGCAGTTCTTC
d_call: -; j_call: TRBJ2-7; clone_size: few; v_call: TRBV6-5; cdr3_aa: CASSYSAEARYEQYF; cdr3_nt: TGTGCCAGCAGTTACTCGGCAGAGGCTCGCTACGAGCAGTACTTC
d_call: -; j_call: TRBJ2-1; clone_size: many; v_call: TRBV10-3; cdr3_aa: CATLQGGVDEQFF; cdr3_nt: TGTGCCACACTGCAGGGAGGTGTCGATGAGCAGTTCTTC
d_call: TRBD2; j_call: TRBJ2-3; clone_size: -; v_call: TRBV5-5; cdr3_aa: CASSLGLAGVPHTDTQYF; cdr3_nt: TGTGCCAGCAGCTTGGGCCTAGCGGGGGTACCCCACACAGATACGCAGTATTTT
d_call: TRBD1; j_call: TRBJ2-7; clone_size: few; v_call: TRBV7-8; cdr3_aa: CASSWPPGQGALEQYF; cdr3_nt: TGTGCCAGCAGCTGGCCCCCGGGACAGGGGGCGCTCGAGCAGTACTTC
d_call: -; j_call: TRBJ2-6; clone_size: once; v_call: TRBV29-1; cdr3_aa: CSIHILSCGANVLTF; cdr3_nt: TGCAGCATACATATCCTCTCCTGTGGGGCCAACGTCCTGACTTTC
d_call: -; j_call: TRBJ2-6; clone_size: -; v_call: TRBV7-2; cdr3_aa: CASSSGDSGANVLTF; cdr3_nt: TGTGCCAGCAGCTCGGGGGACTCTGGGGCCAACGTCCTGACTTTC
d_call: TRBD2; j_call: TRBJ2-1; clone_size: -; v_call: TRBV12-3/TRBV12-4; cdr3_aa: CASSFGWRESYNEQFF; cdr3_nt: TGTGCCAGCAGTTTCGGATGGCGGGAGTCCTACAATGAGCAGTTCTTC
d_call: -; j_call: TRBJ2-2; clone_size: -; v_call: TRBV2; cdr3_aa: CASSVVPGELFF; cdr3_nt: TGTGCCAGCAGTGTGGTGCCCGGGGAGCTGTTTTTT
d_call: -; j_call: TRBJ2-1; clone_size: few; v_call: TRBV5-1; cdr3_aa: CASSLEFRDEQFF; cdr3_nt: TGCGCCAGCAGCTTGGAATTTAGAGATGAGCAGTTCTTC
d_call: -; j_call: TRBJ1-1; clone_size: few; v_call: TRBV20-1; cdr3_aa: CSAKTGANTEAFF; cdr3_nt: TGCAGTGCAAAAACAGGAGCCAACACTGAAGCTTTCTTT
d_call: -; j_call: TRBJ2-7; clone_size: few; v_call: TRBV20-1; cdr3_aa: CSAQPTGEQYF; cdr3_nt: TGCAGTGCCCAACCGACGGGCGAGCAGTACTTC
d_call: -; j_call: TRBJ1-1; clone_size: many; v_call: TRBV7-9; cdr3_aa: CASSLGGATEAFF; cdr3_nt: TGTGCCAGCAGCTTAGGAGGTGCCACTGAAGCTTTCTTT
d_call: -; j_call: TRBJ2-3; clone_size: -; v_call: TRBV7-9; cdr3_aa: CASSPRPGGPDTQYF; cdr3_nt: TGTGCCAGCAGTCCTCGGCCTGGAGGACCAGATACGCAGTATTTT
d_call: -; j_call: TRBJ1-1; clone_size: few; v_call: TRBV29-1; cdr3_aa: CSVGGGLTTEAFF; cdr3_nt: TGCAGCGTTGGTGGGGGGCTGACGACTGAAGCTTTCTTT
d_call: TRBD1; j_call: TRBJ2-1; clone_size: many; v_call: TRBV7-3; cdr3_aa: CASSTRQGSSYNEQFF; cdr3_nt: TGTGCCAGCAGCACCCGACAGGGGAGCTCCTACAATGAGCAGTTCTTC
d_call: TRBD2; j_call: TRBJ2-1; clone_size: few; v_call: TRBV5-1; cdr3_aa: CASSIGLAGGHSQFF; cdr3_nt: TGCGCCAGCAGCATTGGACTAGCGGGGGGGCATTCCCAGTTCTTC
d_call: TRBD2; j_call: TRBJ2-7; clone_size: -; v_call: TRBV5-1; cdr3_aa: CASSSRAGSSYEQYF; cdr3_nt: TGCGCCAGCAGCTCCAGAGCGGGGAGCTCCTACGAGCAGTACTTC
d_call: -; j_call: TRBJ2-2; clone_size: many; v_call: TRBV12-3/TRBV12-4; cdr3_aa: CASRYRGLGDTGELFF; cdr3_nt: TGTGCCAGCAGATACCGAGGGTTGGGCGACACCGGGGAGCTGTTTTTT
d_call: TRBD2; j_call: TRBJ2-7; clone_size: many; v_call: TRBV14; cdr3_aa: CASSPPGLAYEQYF; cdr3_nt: TGTGCCAGCAGCCCACCGGGACTAGCTTACGAGCAGTACTTC
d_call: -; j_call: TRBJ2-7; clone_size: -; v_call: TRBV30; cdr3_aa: CAWSTRYEQYF; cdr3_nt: TGTGCCTGGAGTACCCGGTACGAGCAGTACTTC
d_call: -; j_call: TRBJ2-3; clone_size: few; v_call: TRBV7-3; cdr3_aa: CASSLIPSDTQYF; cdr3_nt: TGTGCCAGCAGCTTAATCCCTAGCGATACGCAGTATTTT
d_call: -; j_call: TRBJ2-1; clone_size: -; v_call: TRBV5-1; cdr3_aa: CASSLASGKLSYNEQFF; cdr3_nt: TGCGCCAGCAGCTTGGCTTCCGGAAAACTCTCCTACAATGAGCAGTTCTTC
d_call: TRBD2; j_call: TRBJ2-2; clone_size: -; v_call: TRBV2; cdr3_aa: CASRAGTTKTGELFF; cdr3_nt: TGTGCCAGCCGCGCCGGGACTACCAAAACCGGGGAGCTGTTTTTT
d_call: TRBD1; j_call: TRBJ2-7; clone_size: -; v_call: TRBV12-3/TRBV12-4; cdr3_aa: CASSRDRLYSEQYF; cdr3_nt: TGTGCCAGCAGCCGGGACAGGCTGTATAGCGAGCAGTACTTC
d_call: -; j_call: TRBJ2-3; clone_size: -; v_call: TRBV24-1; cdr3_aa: CATSDLGADTQYF; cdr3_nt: TGTGCCACCAGTGACCTCGGGGCCGATACGCAGTATTTT
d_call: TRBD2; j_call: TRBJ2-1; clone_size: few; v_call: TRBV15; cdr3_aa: CATSAGAAYNEQFF; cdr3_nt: TGTGCCACCAGTGCGGGAGCGGCCTACAATGAGCAGTTCTTC